This TCR beta chain was recovered during a study of post-analysis software for immune sequencing data (dated by TCRdb to about 2015). Regarding the research as a whole: Recorded disease courses included relapsing-remitting, secondary progressive and progressive-relapsing multiple sclerosis, with some patients lacking subtype annotation. The multiple sclerosis patient repertoires were compared with ten to eleven previously published healthy control repertoires from donors aged about 6 to 28 years. A subset of samples was prepared in parallel using single-end sample barcoding, then pooled and co-amplified after Illumina adapter ligation.

Libraries came from PCR. TCRdb records Illumina HiSeq 2500 as the sequencer. To reduce PCR and sequencing biases, unique molecular identifiers were built into the TCR beta cDNA libraries. Every 1 to 10 million input T cells yielded 500,000 or so cDNA molecules, meaning each molecule approximated one T cell. The patient libraries were prepared and sequenced using the same protocol as the earlier healthy control dataset. Within a given batch, samples were prepared together, multiplexed and sequenced on the same HiSeq lane. As for the original processing: MIGEC was used to process the raw barcoded reads, and molecular identifier groups with only a single read were discarded before consensus assembly and CDR3 extraction. Clonotype tables were post-analysed with VDJtools, and diversity was normalized by down-sampling all datasets to the smallest sample size. In repertoire overlap clustering, CDR3 amino acid sequences, but not nucleotide sequences, were matched to correct batch-related cross-sample contamination. TCRdb reprocessed the public reads (quality trimming at Q25 with fastp, clone calling with MiXCR) and kept in-frame beta chains. Rows merge per CDR3 protein into single entries with the most common DNA and genes. The V and J calls and clone size come from TCRdb's table, not from the authors' own analysis. This sample gives roughly 540,000 distinct CDR3 sequences in total; roughly 34% of them show up just once. In total, the top ten clones hold approximately 6% of the sample.

Findings and caveats that apply to the study as a whole: Normalized Chao1 diversity was significantly lower in multiple sclerosis patients than controls, suggesting substantial peripheral T-cell clonal expansion. Strong co-clustering of samples prepared in the same batch was shown by direct clustering with F measure, prompting a batch-effect correction. Roughly 5 TRBV segments, including TRBV5-6, TRBV5-1 and TRBV20-1, were significantly more frequent in patients than controls. The multiple sclerosis patient group was slightly younger than the control group.

Relative to germline, V is 1 base shorter and J is 0 bases shorter, with 8 bases between their ends. From the germline V gene, CDR1 is SGHTA and CDR2 is FQGNSA. The CDR3 goes from the cysteine to the phenylalanine over 15 residues. The kept DNA is CDR3 alone, 45 bases in frame from the first base. To demonstrate the VDJtools post-analysis software, TCR beta repertoires were profiled from the peripheral blood of 13 young patients with multiple sclerosis. The patients with multiple sclerosis were children and adolescents between roughly 6 and 17 years of age. There are many counts of this clonotype. Its specific antigen is unknown. Nothing much larger sits one base from this clone, and base qualities are not available.

The chain uses TRBV7-2 and TRBJ2-3; the D gene is possibly TRBD2, with 5 bases matching. The sequence was obtained from a girl between 2 and 17 years old with multiple sclerosis. The source material was blood. The DNA sequence reads TGTGCCAGCAGCTTAGGGAGCGGAAGCACAGATACGCAGTATTTT. Its translation is CASSLGSGSTDTQYF.